The 30 T cell receptor beta chains below were found in one sample sequenced in a study of OX40 agonist ivuxolimab in advanced cancers. Profiling relied on immunoSEQ multiplex PCR, and the TCRdb table lists in-frame clones only, not all of them. The sample includes around 67,000 clones, 84% of them seen just once. The sequencing used CD4+ or CD8+ T cells sorted from blood, collected in a trial of the OX40 agonist ivuxolimab. The receptors stem from an adult with an advanced solid tumor such as melanoma, head and neck, liver or kidney cancer.

The gene calls are TRBV29-1 and TRBJ2-1, with 8 bases identical to TRBD1. The CDR3 contains 15 residues. Germline V CDR1 and CDR2: SQVTM, ANQGSEA. J lost 5 bases, V lost 6 bases, and 12 bases had no gene match. CDR3 protein: CSVYGSGTGDNEQFF. In nucleotides, the CDR3 is TGCAGCGTCTACGGGTCAGGGACAGGAGACAATGAGCAGTTCTTC.

The chain combines TRBV7-9 with TRBJ2-5, with 13 bases fitting TRBD2. The CDR3 has 17 amino acids. The trim removed 0 bases at V and 2 bases at J, leaving 3 bases unmatched. Germline CDR1 is SEHNR and CDR2 is FQNEAQ (reference sequence). Here the CDR3 DNA reads TGTGCCAGCAGCTTAGCAGGACTAGCGGGAGTGCAAGAGACCCAGTACTTC. As protein: CASSLAGLAGVQETQYF.

This rearrangement joins TRBV11-3 to TRBJ2-7; D is uncertain. Trimming cost V 0 bases and J 0 bases, with 9 bases left between them. Germline lookup yields CDR1 SGHNT and CDR2 YENEEA. This CDR3 region has 15 residues. In DNA form, the CDR3 reads TGTGCCAGCAGCTTAGATGGAACGAGCTCCTACGAGCAGTACTTC. It codes for CASSLDGTSSYEQYF.

DNA for the CDR3: TGTGCCAGCAGTGAAGCGCCTTGGTTTAGACAGGGCGACTATGGCTACACCTTC. Amino acids: CASSEAPWFRQGDYGYTF. The rearrangement uses TRBV2 and TRBJ1-2, with 7 bases aligning to TRBD1. The ends lost 0 bases at V and 3 bases at J; junction bases unmatched: 13. CDR1 is SNHLY, CDR2 FYNNEI, per germline. The CDR3 has 18 amino acids.

The rearrangement links TRBV7-2 to TRBJ2-7; the match to TRBD2 covers 8 bases. CDR3 size: 15 residues. CDR1 and CDR2 (germline): SGHTA, FQGNSA. Trimming cost V 3 bases and J 3 bases; bases outside gene matches: 7. The CDR3: CASSFREGGSYEQYF. As DNA, the CDR3 is TGTGCCAGCAGCTTCCGGGAGGGGGGTAGCTACGAGCAGTACTTC.

The chain has TRBV15 and TRBJ1-5; the D is unclear. Per germline, CDR1 LNHNV and CDR2 YYDKDF (reference sequence). The V end lost 1 base, the J end lost 3 bases, and 4 bases lay between the germline ends. The CDR3 sequence is 13 residues long. CDR3 residues: CATSRAINQPQHF. The CDR3 bases are TGTGCCACCAGCAGAGCAATCAATCAGCCCCAGCATTTT.

There are a few counts of this clone. V usage is TRBV2 and J usage is TRBJ2-7; 10 positions match TRBD1. CDR1 and CDR2 (germline): SNHLY, FYNNEI. Germline trimming cut 2 bases from V and 2 bases from J; bases unmatched to any gene: 9. There are 17 residues in the CDR3. The CDR3 bases are TGTGCCAGCAGTGAATTCTTGACAGGGGGCGAGACCTACGAGCAGTACTTC. This codes for CASSEFLTGGETYEQYF.

The chain links TRBV28 to TRBJ2-3; TRBD2 matches 11 bases. Germline V gene sequence: CDR1 MDHEN, CDR2 SYDVKM. The CDR3 extends over 15 amino acids. Trimming at V came to 5 bases and at J to 5 bases, leaving 6 bases not matched to a gene. CDR3 nucleotides: TGTGCCAGCAGTGGGACGGGACTAGCGGAAGATACGCAGTATTTT. Protein: CASSGTGLAEDTQYF.

With respect to this clone: The germline gene is not matched at one end of the junction; a read error may be the cause. The chain is built from TRBV2 and TRBJ2-3; D possibly corresponds to TRBD2 (6 bases). CDR1 is SNHLY, CDR2 FYNNEI, per germline. This CDR3 region has 14 residues. The CDR3, as DNA: TGTGCCAGCGGTGAGGGACTCTCCACAGATACGCAGTATTTT. As protein: CASGEGLSTDTQYF.

This clone has just a few counts. The chain employs TRBV10-3 and TRBJ2-1, with D tentatively TRBD2 (6 bases). Trimming cost V 5 bases and J 8 bases, with 10 bases left between them. The germline gives CDR1 ENHRY, CDR2 SYGVKD. The CDR3 sequence is 12 residues long. CDR3 sequence reads: CAISWDSHEQFF. The CDR3 coding sequence is TGTGCCATCAGTTGGGACTCACATGAGCAGTTCTTC.

This clone was observed a handful of times. This chain connects TRBV7-2 to TRBJ1-6; no firm D call. CDR1 and CDR2 from the germline V gene are SGHTA and FQGNSA. The CDR3 totals 13 residues. Trimming left V 4 bases short and J 4 bases short, with 5 bases between. In DNA form, the CDR3 reads TGTGCCAGCAGCTCACTATATAATTCACCCCTCCACTTT. It is translated as CASSSLYNSPLHF.

The chain couples TRBV14 to TRBJ2-7; no clear D. Per the germline V gene, CDR1 is SGHDN and CDR2 is FVKESK. The germline V and J ends were trimmed by 2 bases and 7 bases, with 9 bases remaining between them. CDR3 size: 12 residues. CDR3 sequence reads: CASSQLPGEQYF. The DNA of the CDR3 is TGTGCCAGCAGCCAACTCCCTGGAGAGCAGTACTTC. Full variable domain (remainder filled in from reference TRBV14 and TRBJ2-7): EAGVTQFPSHSVIEKGQTVTLRCDPISGHDNLYWYRRVMGKEIKFLLHFVKESKQDESGMPNNRFLAERTGGTYSTLKVQPAELEDSGVYFCASSQLPGEQYFGPGTRLTVT.

The rearrangement joins TRBV7-2 to TRBJ2-5, with D tentatively TRBD1 or TRBD2 (6 bases each). The germline V and J ends were trimmed by 3 bases and 5 bases, with 19 bases remaining between them. Germline values: CDR1 SGHTA, CDR2 FQGNSA. The CDR3 sequence is 16 residues long. CDR3 loop: CASSFKGWGAVETQYF. CDR3 nucleotide sequence: TGTGCCAGCAGCTTCAAGGGATGGGGGGCTGTGGAGACCCAGTACTTC.

The J gene is TRBJ2-5, the V gene TRBV5-1; 8 bases are shared with TRBD2. Unmatched junction bases numbered 0, after V lost 0 bases and J lost 2 bases. The CDR3 consists of 14 residues. Germline CDR1 SGHRS, CDR2 YFSETQ. In DNA, the CDR3 is TGCGCCAGCAGCTTGGCGGGGGGGCAAGAGACCCAGTACTTC. It yields the protein CASSLAGGQETQYF.

This chain links TRBV7-9 with TRBJ2-6; no clear D. The CDR3 runs 12 residues. With 4 bases removed from V and 2 bases from J, the gap between germline ends came to 0 bases. Germline CDR1 is SEHNR and CDR2 is FQNEAQ (reference sequence). CDR3 in DNA: TGTGCCAGCAGCTCTGGGGCCAACGTCCTGACTTTC. It is translated as CASSSGANVLTF.

This clone was recorded a few times. The V call is TRBV18, the J call TRBJ1-3; unclear D gene. The germline CDR1 and CDR2 sequences are KGHSH and LQKENI. The length of the CDR3 is 17 residues. V dropped 2 bases and J dropped 0 bases, with 14 bases sitting between them. CDR3 in amino acids: CASSPSRPTSSGNTIYF. In nucleotides, the CDR3 is TGTGCCAGCTCACCATCGCGCCCGACGAGCTCTGGAAACACCATATATTTT.

CDR3 coding DNA: TGTGCCAGCAGCCTGACCGGTAACTATGGCTACACCTTC. It translates to CASSLTGNYGYTF. J is TRBJ1-2 and V is TRBV27; no firm D call. V lost 6 bases, J lost 1 base, and 9 bases lay in between. The CDR3 contains 13 residues. Germline V gene lookup returns CDR1 MNHEY and CDR2 SMNVEV (reference sequence).

The rearrangement links TRBV27 to TRBJ2-2; TRBD1 agrees at 7 bases. CDR3 length: 15 amino acids. Germline V gene lookup returns CDR1 MNHEY and CDR2 SMNVEV (reference sequence). V dropped 6 bases and J dropped 0; count of bases not matched to a gene: 4. DNA for the CDR3: TGTGCCAGCAGCCCGACAGGGCCGAACACCGGGGAGCTGTTTTTT. Translation: CASSPTGPNTGELFF.

The CDR3 nucleotides are TGTGCCAGTAGTCCTTTGGACAGGGGTCCTGGCTACACCTTC. Its protein is CASSPLDRGPGYTF. The chain employs TRBV19 and TRBJ1-2; 9 bases are shared with TRBD1. The length of the CDR3 is 14 residues. V shed 5 bases and J 7 bases; nucleotides not matched to a gene: 8. CDR1 and CDR2 from the germline V gene are LNHDA and SQIVND (reference sequence).

The chain carries TRBV11-3 and TRBJ2-7, with 9 nucleotides matching TRBD1. From germline, CDR1 is SGHNT and CDR2 YENEEA. V was pared by 8 bases and J by 6 bases, with 2 bases of the junction left unmatched. The CDR3 has 11 amino acids. The CDR3 is CASGTGFEQYF. The CDR3 DNA is TGTGCCAGCGGGACAGGGTTCGAGCAGTACTTC.

This clone was counted once. The V gene is TRBV7-8, the J gene TRBJ1-5; no firm D call. In germline, CDR1 is SGHVS, CDR2 FQNEAQ. This CDR3 contains 12 residues. Between the trimmed V and J ends, which lost 5 bases and 7 bases, there was a span of 9 bases. CDR3 nucleotides: TGTGCCAGCAGCCGCGGTGGACAGCCCCAGCATTTT. It is translated as CASSRGGQPQHF.

The chain uses TRBV7-3 and TRBJ1-1; 7 positions agree with TRBD1. Germline values: CDR1 SGHTA, CDR2 FQGTGA. The V and J ends lost 7 bases and 12 bases, in that order; junction bases with no gene match: 8. This CDR3 region has 11 residues. The CDR3 spells CASTKDRSTFF. DNA for the CDR3: TGTGCCAGCACCAAGGACAGGAGTACTTTCTTT.

The chain couples TRBV11-2 to TRBJ1-2, with D uncertain. Germline CDR1 SGHAT, CDR2 FQNNGV. V was cut by 0 bases and J by 3 bases, with 17 bases left in between. CDR3 length: 17 amino acids. The CDR3 coding sequence is TGTGCCAGCAGCTTAGATGGGAAGGGTCGGTGGGACTATGGCTACACCTTC. It encodes CASSLDGKGRWDYGYTF.

There are a few counts of this clone. The chain couples TRBV2 to TRBJ2-5, with 12 bases lining up with TRBD2. Trimming removed 6 bases from V and 5 bases from J; junction bases left unmatched: 4. The CDR3 runs to 14 residues. The germline V gene encodes CDR1 SNHLY and CDR2 FYNNEI. CDR3 loop: CASSQGTSGETQYF. CDR3 nucleotides: TGTGCCAGCAGCCAAGGGACTAGCGGGGAGACCCAGTACTTC.

V usage is TRBV15 and J usage is TRBJ1-1; possibly TRBD1 for D (5 bases). V was clipped by 0 bases and J by 5 bases, with 16 bases between them. Germline V gene sequence: CDR1 LNHNV, CDR2 YYDKDF (reference sequence). CDR3 size: 16 residues. This CDR3 reads CATSRDRGRAVTEAFF. The CDR3 DNA sequence: TGTGCCACCAGCAGAGATCGGGGCAGGGCGGTAACTGAAGCTTTCTTT. Based on the CDR3 plus reference TRBV15 and TRBJ1-1, the full variable domain is DAMVIQNPRYQVTQFGKPVTLSCSQTLNHNVMYWYQQKSSQAPKLLFHYYDKDFNNEADTPDNFQSRRPNTSFCFLDIRSPGLGDTAMYLCATSRDRGRAVTEAFFGQGTRLTVV.

The CDR3 protein is CASSLQGASDTQYF. The CDR3 nucleotides read TGTGCCAGCAGCTTACAGGGGGCCTCAGATACGCAGTATTTT. The V gene is TRBV7-6, the J gene TRBJ2-3; TRBD1 aligns across 8 bases. Per the germline V gene, CDR1 is SGHVS and CDR2 is FNYEAQ. The V and J ends lost 2 bases and 4 bases, in that order; junction bases with no gene match: 2. CDR3 length equals 14 residues.

The chain joins TRBV29-1 to TRBJ1-1, with 8 bases matching TRBD1. CDR1 SQVTM and CDR2 ANQGSEA come from the germline V gene. After removal of 6 bases from V and 11 bases from J, the junction contained 8 bases not matched to a gene. There are 11 residues in the CDR3. DNA for the CDR3: TGCAGCGTATCCTCGGACAGGGATGCTTTCTTT. This sequence encodes CSVSSDRDAFF.

V gene TRBV2 combines with J gene TRBJ2-7; D unclear. Germline V gene data show CDR1 as SNHLY and CDR2 as FYNNEI. This CDR3 is built from 11 residues. Trimming cost V 7 bases and J 5 bases, with 9 bases left between them. As DNA, the CDR3 is TGTGCCAGCAAGTACGCCGACGAGCAGTACTTC. This translates into CASKYADEQYF.

The rearrangement joins TRBV28 to TRBJ1-1; TRBD1 might be the D (5 bases). CDR1 and CDR2 from the germline V gene are MDHEN and SYDVKM. Trimming took off 3 bases at V and 3 bases at J, with 14 bases between the two ends. The CDR3 extends over 15 amino acids. The CDR3 sequence: CASSFQGPRDTEAFF. The CDR3 DNA follows: TGTGCCAGCAGTTTCCAGGGCCCGCGAGACACTGAAGCTTTCTTT.

This rearrangement joins TRBV6-5 to TRBJ2-1; D unclear. The V end lost 6 bases, the J end lost 8 bases, and 17 bases lay between the germline ends. Germline CDR1 MNHEY, CDR2 SVGAGI. The CDR3 is 14 residues long. The CDR3 DNA sequence: TGTGCCAGCAGCCCGCTCGACTCCGTCCATGAGCAGTTCTTC. Translated: CASSPLDSVHEQFF.